This T cell receptor (beta chain) was identified during a study of regulatory T cells in long-lasting Graves disease. About the study: Treatment with antithyroid drugs for over 5 years, together with positive TSH receptor antibodies, meant persistent Graves' disease.

General observations from the study: The researchers studied only peripheral blood, not thyroid tissue. TCR diversity was lower in persistent than newly diagnosed Graves' disease.

The CDR3 contains 14 residues. Trimming pared 4 bases from V and 0 bases from J, leaving 7 bases between. The germline CDR1 and CDR2 sequences are MNHGY and SVAAGI. This clonotype came up many times. Its target is not known. Stated time point: persistent/refractory GD, antithyroid drugs over 5 years with positive TRAb. Preparation of the TCR library used RNA extracted from PBMCs. EDTA tubes received 7.5 to 9 milliliters of drawn peripheral blood. Building of the TCR beta libraries involved iRepertoire HTBI primers and Arm-PCR of CDR3 regions. TCRdb recomputed calls from the multiplex PCR reads with MiXCR, one row per CDR3 protein. The table includes under 500,000 distinct CDR3 sequences, roughly 20% detected once.

The chain combines TRBV6-9 with TRBJ1-5, with D uncertain. The TCR was taken from a female donor with Graves disease. The input for sequencing was peripheral blood mononuclear cells (PBMCs), taken when the disease was refractory, from a patient treated with antithyroid drugs. The CDR3 DNA is TGTGCCAGCAGTTTTAGGGATAGCAATCAGCCCCAGCATTTT. Translating gives CASSFRDSNQPQHF.